The subject of this entry is one T cell receptor (beta chain). What it binds is not known. Between the trimmed V and J ends, which lost 2 bases and 4 bases, there was a span of 12 bases. This CDR3 contains 15 residues. The germline V gene encodes CDR1 MNHNY and CDR2 SVGAGI (reference sequence). Sequencing used immunoSEQ multiplex PCR; TCRdb keeps in-frame clones, though not all of them. The sample has some 80,000 clones, under 95% seen once. The data stem from a study of graft-versus-host responses after intestinal transplantation. Findings and caveats of the study: After transplant, early declines in HvG clones were associated with peak levels of circulating GvH clones. Some patients had graft-donor T cell macrochimerism. In their allografts, the ratios of graft-versus-host to host-versus-graft T cell clones were high. Investigators detected GvH clones in recipient marrow, with some emerging earlier in ileum or blood.

This chain connects TRBV6-6 to TRBJ1-3; D is unclear. The clonotype originates from a human donor who was the organ donor for an intestinal transplant. Sequencing was performed on unstimulated CD8+ T cells sorted from spleen or lymph node cells, taken before transplant. CDR3 amino acids: CASSYVMADGNTIYF. In DNA, the CDR3 is TGTGCCAGCAGTTACGTGATGGCGGACGGAAACACCATATATTTT.